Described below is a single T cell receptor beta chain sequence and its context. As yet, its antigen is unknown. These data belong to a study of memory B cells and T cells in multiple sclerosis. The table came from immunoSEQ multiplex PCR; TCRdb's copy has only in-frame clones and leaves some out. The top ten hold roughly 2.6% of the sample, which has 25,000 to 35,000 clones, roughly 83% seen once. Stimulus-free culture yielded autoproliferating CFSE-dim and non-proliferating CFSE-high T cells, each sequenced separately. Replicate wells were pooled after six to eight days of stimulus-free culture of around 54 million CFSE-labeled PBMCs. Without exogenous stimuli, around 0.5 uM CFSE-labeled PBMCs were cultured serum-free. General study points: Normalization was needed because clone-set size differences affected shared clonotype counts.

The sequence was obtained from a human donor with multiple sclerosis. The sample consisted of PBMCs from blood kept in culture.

CDR3 nucleotides: TGTGCCAGCAGCTTAGCTGGGGGGGGCACTGAAGCTTTCTTT. Amino acid sequence: CASSLAGGGTEAFF. The J gene is TRBJ1-1, the V gene TRBV7-6, with D maybe TRBD1 (5 bases). Germline CDR1 is SGHVS and CDR2 is FNYEAQ. V was shortened by 0 bases and J by 4 bases, with 9 bases between the two germline ends. The CDR3 is made up of 14 amino acids.